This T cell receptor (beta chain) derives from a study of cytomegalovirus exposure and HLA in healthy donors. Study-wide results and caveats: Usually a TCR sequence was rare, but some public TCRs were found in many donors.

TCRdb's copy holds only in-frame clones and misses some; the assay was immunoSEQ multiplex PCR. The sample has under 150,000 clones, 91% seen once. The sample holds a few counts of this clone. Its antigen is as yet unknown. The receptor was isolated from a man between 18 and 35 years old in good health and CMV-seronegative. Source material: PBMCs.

The CDR3 nucleotides are TGTGCCAGTAGCCCGGCGGTAGGATCCTACGAGCAGTACTTC. It codes for CASSPAVGSYEQYF. The chain couples TRBV19 to TRBJ2-7; no clear D gene. The germline gives CDR1 LNHDA, CDR2 SQIVND (reference sequence). The CDR3 runs 14 residues. Trimming removed 6 bases at V and 1 base at J, with 13 bases between.